These 23 T cell receptor beta chains were all obtained from the same sample, sequenced in a study of blood T cell repertoires in COVID-19. Produced via immunoSEQ multiplex PCR; TCRdb's table is partial and in-frame only. The sample has about 190,000 clones, about 77% seen once; the top ten hold about 2.8%. Input material: peripheral blood. Receptors originate from a woman older than 75 with active or convalescent COVID-19.

This clone has just one count. V and J are TRBV12-3 or TRBV12-4 and TRBJ2-1; maybe TRBD1 (5 bases). Trimming stripped 4 bases from V and 8 bases from J, with 12 bases between. This CDR3 spans 13 amino acids. The chain's CDR3 is CASSSVRGHEQFF. The CDR3 DNA sequence: TGTGCCAGCAGTTCAGTAAGGGGCCATGAGCAGTTCTTC.

This chain uses TRBV7-9 with TRBJ2-5, with 8 bases identical to TRBD1. V lost 3 bases and J lost 5; bases outside the gene matches: 11. The germline V gene has CDR1 SEHNR and CDR2 FQNEAQ (reference sequence). The CDR3 has 16 amino acids. For the CDR3, the DNA is TGTGCCAGCAGCTTCCGGGACAGGAGTTTTTGGGAGACCCAGTACTTC. Its translation is CASSFRDRSFWETQYF.

This sequence joins TRBV29-1 and TRBJ2-2; D uncertain. Germline assignment: CDR1 SQVTM and CDR2 ANQGSEA. CDR3 length: 13 residues. V lost 4 bases and J lost 0, with 6 bases in between. The CDR3 bases are TGCAGCGTTGGGCATACGAACACCGGGGAGCTGTTTTTT. Translation: CSVGHTNTGELFF.

This rearrangement joins TRBV4-1 to TRBJ2-1; 7 positions match TRBD2. The CDR3 covers 18 residues. With V trimmed by 0 bases and J by 9 bases, 17 bases remained unmatched. CDR1 is MGHRA and CDR2 is YSYEKL in the germline V gene. CDR3 DNA: TGCGCCAGCAGCCAAGAAGTGGGACCGCTGGCGGGGGTTGCTGAGCAGTTCTTC. Its translation is CASSQEVGPLAGVAEQFF.

The chain has TRBV28 and TRBJ2-2; 8 bases fit TRBD1. CDR3 length equals 14 residues. Germline-derived CDR1 and CDR2 are MDHEN and SYDVKM. Trimming took 8 bases from V and 6 from J; bases not matched to a gene: 8. The chain's CDR3 is CASLDREVSGELFF. In DNA, the CDR3 is TGTGCCAGCCTGGACAGGGAGGTTTCCGGGGAGCTGTTTTTT.

The chain recombines TRBV3-1 (or the pseudogene TRBV3-2) with TRBJ2-5; 12 bases agree with TRBD2. CDR3 length: 16 residues. V gave up 4 bases and J gave up 5 bases; unmatched junction bases: 8. CDR1 is LGHDT, CDR2 YNNKEL, per germline (reference sequence). CDR3 residues: CASSPASGGARETQYF. Here the CDR3 DNA reads TGTGCCAGCAGCCCCGCTAGCGGGGGGGCCCGGGAGACCCAGTACTTC.

DNA for the CDR3: TGTGCCAGCAGTGACGAAGGACTTCTAGCTTTCTTT. Residues: CASSDEGLLAFF. The chain is built from TRBV25-1 and TRBJ1-1, with D unclear. The CDR3 is 12 amino acids. Trimming cost V 3 bases and J 10 bases, with 12 bases left between them. Germline lookup yields CDR1 MGHDK and CDR2 SYGVNS.

The count of this clone is one. The genes are TRBV27 and TRBJ2-7; TRBD1 matches 9 bases. CDR1 is MNHEY, CDR2 SMNVEV, per germline (reference sequence). The CDR3 is 15 amino acids. The V gene end was trimmed by 5 bases and the J gene end by 2 bases; junction bases not matched to a gene: 7. CDR3 sequence reads: CASSPGQGLPYEQYF. The CDR3 bases are TGTGCCAGCAGTCCGGGACAGGGTTTACCCTACGAGCAGTACTTC.

The V gene is TRBV6-2 or TRBV6-3, the J gene TRBJ2-3; D not certain. This CDR3 comprises 14 residues. The V and J ends lost 4 bases and 0 bases respectively, with 8 bases between them. In germline, CDR1 is MNHEY, CDR2 SVGEGT. In DNA, the CDR3 is TGTGCCAGCAGTTCGCGGCCTAGCACAGATACGCAGTATTTT. Encoded protein: CASSSRPSTDTQYF.

Points on this clone: At one of its ends the junction is not consistent with the germline gene, which may arise from a read error. This chain links TRBV12-3 or TRBV12-4 with TRBJ1-2; D is unclear. This CDR3 contains 12 residues. This CDR3 reads CAGSPSPGGYTF. The CDR3 coding sequence is TGTGCCGGCAGTCCAAGTCCCGGTGGCTACACCTTC.

This clone has more than one count but fewer than ten. The CDR3 loop reads CASSVDGGGGYGYTF. DNA for the CDR3: TGTGCCAGCAGCGTAGACGGTGGGGGCGGCTATGGCTACACCTTC. This rearrangement joins TRBV9 to TRBJ1-2; maybe TRBD1 (6 bases). This CDR3 contains 15 residues. Germline lookup yields CDR1 SGDLS and CDR2 YYNGEE. Trimming stripped 0 bases from V and 4 bases from J, with 13 bases between.

This sequence joins TRBV7-6 and TRBJ2-2; tentatively, D is TRBD1 (7 bases). CDR3 length: 18 amino acids. V was cut by 2 bases and J by 6 bases, with 22 bases left in between. The germline gives CDR1 SGHVS, CDR2 FNYEAQ. The CDR3 loop is CASSLRAGGGDDAGELFF. The CDR3 nucleotides read TGTGCCAGCAGCTTACGGGCAGGAGGGGGCGATGATGCCGGGGAGCTGTTTTTT.

This clone was seen just once. The V call is TRBV6-5, the J call TRBJ2-1; 10 nucleotides align to TRBD1. The ends lost 6 bases at V and 4 bases at J; junction bases unmatched: 3. Germline V lookup: CDR1 MNHEY, CDR2 SVGAGI. This CDR3 is 14 amino acids long. CDR3 DNA sequence: TGTGCCAGCAGCGACAGGGGGCTTTACAATGAGCAGTTCTTC. It codes for CASSDRGLYNEQFF.

This chain connects TRBV3-1 (or the pseudogene TRBV3-2) to TRBJ1-2; possible D gene TRBD1, 5 bases. Trimming pared 0 bases from V and 4 bases from J, leaving 9 bases between. The CDR3 sequence is 14 residues long. Germline V CDR1 and CDR2: LGHDT, YNNKEL (reference sequence). CDR3 in DNA: TGTGCCAGCAGCCAAGAGGGGGGTCTCTATGGCTACACCTTC. It is translated as CASSQEGGLYGYTF.

This clone was detected only a few times. The chain combines TRBV5-1 with TRBJ1-4; no reliable D call. The CDR3 has 12 residues. The germline CDR1 and CDR2 sequences are SGHRS and YFSETQ. V was clipped by 0 bases and J by 7 bases, with 4 bases between them. Here the CDR3 DNA reads TGCGCCAGCAGCTTGGCGGGTGAAAAACTGTTTTTT. It specifies CASSLAGEKLFF. Combining the CDR3 with reference TRBV5-1 and TRBJ1-4 gives the whole variable domain KAGVTQTPRYLIKTRGQQVTLSCSPISGHRSVSWYQQTPGQGLQFLFEYFSETQRNKGNFPGRFSGRQFSNSRSEMNVSTLELGDSALYLCASSLAGEKLFFGSGTQLSVL.

V and J are TRBV5-8 and TRBJ1-2; D gene uncertain. The V gene lost 6 bases and the J gene lost 0 bases, with 15 bases spanning the gap. CDR1 SGHTS and CDR2 YDEGEE come from the germline V gene. This CDR3 is built from 15 residues. This chain's CDR3 is CASTTGGGPNYGYTF. The CDR3 DNA is TGTGCCAGCACCACGGGAGGCGGCCCTAACTATGGCTACACCTTC. Looking up the rest from reference TRBV5-8 and TRBJ1-2 gives the full variable domain: EAGVTQSPTHLIKTRGQQATLRCSPISGHTSVYWYQQALGLGLQFLLWYDEGEERNRGNFPPRFSGRQFPNYSSELNVNALELEDSALYLCASTTGGGPNYGYTFGSGTRLTVV.

The J gene is TRBJ2-1, the V gene TRBV6-1, with 9 positions matching TRBD2. With V trimmed by 2 bases and J by 4 bases, 6 bases remained unmatched. This CDR3 is 16 amino acids long. Germline CDR1 reads MNHNS; CDR2 reads SASEGT. This chain's CDR3 is CASSEISSGVYNEQFF. DNA for the CDR3: TGTGCCAGCAGTGAAATATCTAGCGGGGTGTACAATGAGCAGTTCTTC.

The chain uses TRBV6-5 and TRBJ2-7; 10 nucleotides align to TRBD1. The CDR3 length is 13 residues. After removal of 8 bases from V and 7 bases from J, the junction contained 8 bases not matched to a gene. In germline, CDR1 is MNHEY, CDR2 SVGAGI. CDR3 coding DNA: TGTGCCAGCGGACAGGGGGTACAGAGGGAGCAGTACTTC. Protein sequence: CASGQGVQREQYF.

The chain employs TRBV5-1 and TRBJ2-2; 11 positions agree with TRBD2. The J segment lost 4 bases and the V segment lost 4 bases, leaving 6 bases of the junction unmatched. Germline CDR1 and CDR2: SGHRS and YFSETQ. CDR3 length: 16 amino acids. The CDR3 reads CASSSSGGAFTGELFF. As DNA, the CDR3 is TGCGCCAGCAGCAGTAGCGGGGGGGCGTTCACCGGGGAGCTGTTTTTT.

The V call is TRBV27, the J call TRBJ1-2; 7 positions agree with TRBD1. Germline assignment: CDR1 MNHEY and CDR2 SMNVEV (reference sequence). The CDR3 contains 19 residues. With V trimmed by 6 bases and J by 7 bases, 26 bases remained unmatched. CDR3 nucleotides: TGTGCCAGCAGCATACGGGTGTCAACACGGACAGGAATGTTCGGTGGCTACACCTTC. Translated, it gives CASSIRVSTRTGMFGGYTF.

The V and J genes are TRBV4-1 and TRBJ2-7, with TRBD1 as a possible D gene (5 bases). The CDR3 length is 14 residues. Trimming took 3 bases from V and 4 from J, leaving 13 bases between them. Germline-derived CDR1 and CDR2 are MGHRA and YSYEKL. The CDR3 is CASSQRQGVYEQYF. The CDR3 DNA reads as TGCGCCAGCAGCCAGCGGCAGGGTGTTTACGAGCAGTACTTC.

The V and J genes are TRBV5-1 and TRBJ1-2; D is perhaps TRBD1 (5 bases). The CDR3 has 14 residues. V dropped 0 bases and J dropped 5 bases, with 11 bases sitting between them. Germline values: CDR1 SGHRS, CDR2 YFSETQ. The CDR3 nucleotides are TGCGCCAGCAGCTTGGACGGGGGTGGGTATGGCTACACCTTC. The encoded protein is CASSLDGGGYGYTF.

The V and J genes are TRBV25-1 and TRBJ1-6, with a tentative D call TRBD1 (5 bases). CDR1 and CDR2 (germline): MGHDK, SYGVNS. The CDR3 sequence is 14 residues long. Trimming left V 5 bases short and J 6 bases short, with 11 bases between. This CDR3 is CASSQGRSNSPLHF. In DNA form, the CDR3 reads TGTGCCAGCAGTCAGGGCCGATCTAATTCACCCCTCCACTTT.